A selection of T cell receptor beta chains follows, all from one sample in a study of human T cells and chemical hapten exposure. MiXCR, applied by TCRdb to the RACE reads, yields one record per CDR3 protein. Among 150,000 to 200,000 distinct CDR3 sequences listed, 13% to 15% were seen once. The sample consisted of whole blood, taken in connection with sensitization to the hapten diphenylcyclopropenone (DPC). These receptor sequences come from a woman aged 25 to 45 with alopecia areata. Some clones in this sample may be carry-over from other donors' samples. CDR3s include the opening cysteine and the closing phenylalanine or tryptophan. A D gene is named only where the DNA matches it firmly. For some rows the clone size is stated as once, few or many, or as a class when expanded; others skip it.

J gene	clone size	V gene	D gene	CDR3 protein	CDR3 DNA
TRBJ2-2	NA	TRBV3-2	NA	CASSQSTGGTTNTGELFF	TGTGCCAGCAGCCAATCGACAGGGGGCACGACTAACACCGGGGAGCTGTTTTTT
TRBJ1-2	few	TRBV6-2/TRBV6-3	NA	CASNPPGKIGYTF	TGTGCCAGCAATCCCCCAGGAAAAATTGGCTACACCTTC
TRBJ2-7	NA	TRBV28	NA	CASSPGTATYEQYF	TGTGCCAGCAGCCCCGGGACGGCGACCTACGAGCAGTACTTC
TRBJ1-6	NA	TRBV27	NA	CASSLRRGIPNSPLHF	TGTGCCAGCAGTTTACGACGTGGGATACCTAATTCACCCCTCCACTTT
TRBJ2-7	NA	TRBV7-9	TRBD1	CASSSSGTGGFEQYF	TGTGCCAGCAGCTCATCCGGGACAGGGGGATTCGAGCAGTACTTC
TRBJ2-1	NA	TRBV3-2	NA	CASSQVGTGGLDEQFF	TGTGCCAGCAGCCAAGTAGGGACAGGGGGCCTCGATGAGCAGTTCTTC
TRBJ1-1	few	TRBV20-1	NA	CSASRTSEAFF	TGCAGTGCTAGTAGGACGTCTGAAGCTTTCTTT
TRBJ2-1	NA	TRBV7-6	TRBD2	CASSLPVAGVGEQFF	TGTGCCAGCAGCTTGCCAGTAGCGGGAGTCGGTGAGCAGTTCTTC
TRBJ1-2	few	TRBV28	NA	CASKGVGYGYTF	TGTGCCAGCAAGGGGGTCGGCTATGGCTACACCTTC
TRBJ2-3	few	TRBV29-1	NA	CSVSSVGTDTQYF	TGCAGCGTCTCTAGCGTTGGTACAGATACGCAGTATTTT
TRBJ1-1	NA	TRBV27	TRBD1	CASRGQGTTNEAFF	TGTGCCAGCAGAGGACAGGGGACCACGAATGAAGCTTTCTTT
TRBJ2-1	few	TRBV5-1	TRBD2	CASSPSTSGSLNEQFF	TGCGCCAGCAGCCCCTCGACTAGCGGGAGCTTGAATGAGCAGTTCTTC
TRBJ1-5	many	TRBV28	TRBD1	CASSLGTGRTQPQHF	TGTGCCAGCAGTTTAGGGACAGGGAGAACTCAGCCCCAGCATTTT
TRBJ2-7	NA	TRBV27	NA	CASRRSGTSYEQYF	TGTGCCAGCAGACGCTCCGGGACGTCCTACGAGCAGTACTTC
TRBJ1-4	many	TRBV12-3/TRBV12-4	NA	CASQTGILANEKLFF	TGTGCCAGCCAAACAGGGATACTTGCTAATGAAAAACTGTTTTTT
TRBJ2-6	NA	TRBV6-1	TRBD2	CASIAGAVSGANVLTF	TGTGCCAGCATAGCGGGGGCCGTCTCTGGGGCCAACGTCCTGACTTTC
TRBJ2-1	few	TRBV3-1	NA	CASSQDRASAPYNEQFF	TGTGCCAGCAGCCAAGATAGGGCATCTGCTCCCTACAATGAGCAGTTCTTC
TRBJ2-7	NA	TRBV27	NA	CASSLIGGLANSYEQYF	TGTGCCAGCAGTTTGATAGGGGGGCTAGCGAACTCCTACGAGCAGTACTTC
TRBJ1-3	many	TRBV11-2	NA	CASSLVQGYGNTIYF	TGTGCCAGCAGCTTAGTACAAGGCTATGGAAACACCATATATTTT
TRBJ1-2	NA	TRBV9	NA	CASSAGLRGDYGYTF	TGTGCCAGCAGCGCCGGACTGCGGGGGGACTATGGCTACACCTTC
TRBJ1-3	many	TRBV12-3/TRBV12-4	TRBD1	CASRWDRGRGNTIYF	TGTGCCAGCAGATGGGACAGGGGAAGGGGAAACACCATATATTTT
TRBJ2-2	NA	TRBV18	NA	CASSPLGDTGELFF	TGTGCCAGCTCACCGCTGGGGGACACCGGGGAGCTGTTTTTT
TRBJ1-2	many	TRBV7-8	TRBD1	CASALDRVSLGYTF	TGTGCCAGCGCCTTAGACAGGGTTTCTTTAGGCTACACCTTC
TRBJ2-1	NA	TRBV29-1	NA	CSVVAAIFYNEQFF	TGCAGCGTTGTAGCGGCTATCTTCTACAATGAGCAGTTCTTC
TRBJ1-1	few	TRBV12-3/TRBV12-4	NA	CASRNREMNTEAFF	TGTGCCAGCAGGAACAGAGAGATGAACACTGAAGCTTTCTTT
TRBJ1-5	few	TRBV20-1	NA	CSATLGEGNQPQHF	TGCAGTGCCACCTTAGGTGAGGGCAATCAGCCCCAGCATTTT
TRBJ1-2	NA	TRBV2	NA	CASRIGYGYTF	TGTGCCAGCAGAATAGGGTATGGCTACACCTTC
TRBJ1-4	NA	TRBV4-3	NA	CASSQDLFLGASPGGEKLFF	TGCGCCAGCAGCCAAGATTTGTTCTTAGGAGCGAGCCCAGGAGGGGAAAAACTGTTTTTT
TRBJ1-6	NA	TRBV7-6	TRBD1	CASSGRTGVSYNSPLHF	TGTGCCAGCAGCGGACGGACAGGGGTCTCCTATAATTCACCCCTCCACTTT
TRBJ1-4	few	TRBV12-3/TRBV12-4	NA	CASSLDGRGGNEKLFF	TGTGCCAGCAGTTTGGATGGGCGGGGCGGAAACGAAAAACTGTTTTTT
TRBJ2-7	NA	TRBV28	NA	CASDIGREQYF	TGTGCCAGCGATATAGGGCGAGAGCAGTACTTC
TRBJ1-3	NA	TRBV28	TRBD1	CASSFPVGTVGSGNTIYF	TGTGCCAGCAGCTTCCCTGTCGGGACAGTTGGCTCTGGAAACACCATATATTTT
TRBJ2-7	NA	TRBV14	NA	CASSHGSYEQYF	TGTGCCAGCAGCCACGGCTCCTACGAGCAGTACTTC
TRBJ1-3	NA	TRBV28	TRBD1	CASTGGAGNTIYF	TGTGCCAGCACAGGGGGCGCGGGAAACACCATATATTTT
TRBJ1-5	many	TRBV6-2/TRBV6-3	TRBD1	CASSTETGTGAWGNQPQHF	TGTGCCAGCAGTACCGAGACCGGGACAGGGGCCTGGGGCAATCAGCCCCAGCATTTT
TRBJ2-1	many	TRBV12-3/TRBV12-4	TRBD1	CASSPRGQGNEQFF	TGTGCCAGCAGTCCAAGGGGGCAGGGGAATGAGCAGTTCTTC
TRBJ2-1	few	TRBV28	TRBD2	CASRMSGRYNEQFF	TGTGCCAGCAGGATGAGCGGGAGGTACAATGAGCAGTTCTTC
TRBJ1-4	few	TRBV5-4	TRBD1	CASSSPDRREKLFF	TGTGCCAGCAGCTCCCCGGACAGGCGGGAAAAACTGTTTTTT
TRBJ2-7	few	TRBV18	NA	CASSPPSGGYEQYF	TGTGCCAGCTCACCACCATCGGGTGGCTACGAGCAGTACTTC
TRBJ2-2	NA	TRBV7-6	TRBD2	CASSPTTSGYAGELFF	TGTGCCAGCAGCCCAACGACTAGCGGGTACGCCGGGGAGCTGTTTTTT
TRBJ1-5	few	TRBV6-6	TRBD1	CASRQGVRQPQHF	TGTGCCAGCAGACAGGGGGTAAGACAGCCCCAGCATTTT
TRBJ1-2	few	TRBV20-1	NA	CSAREGYTGYTF	TGCAGTGCTAGAGAAGGGTACACTGGCTACACCTTC
TRBJ1-2	NA	TRBV9	NA	CASSVALSYGYTF	TGTGCCAGCAGCGTAGCTCTCTCCTATGGCTACACCTTC
TRBJ2-7	NA	TRBV20-1	NA	CSARGPSYEQYF	TGCAGTGCTAGAGGACCGTCCTACGAGCAGTACTTC
TRBJ1-1	few	TRBV28	NA	CASSFRLLNTEAFF	TGTGCCAGCAGTTTTCGCTTACTGAACACTGAAGCTTTCTTT
TRBJ1-2	NA	TRBV10-3	NA	CAISVQGHSNYGYTF	TGTGCCATCAGTGTGCAGGGCCACTCTAACTATGGCTACACCTTC
TRBJ2-5	many	TRBV10-3	NA	CAISESQETQYF	TGTGCCATCAGTGAGTCGCAAGAGACCCAGTACTTC
TRBJ2-7	NA	TRBV28	TRBD2	CASSQGTSGSYEQYF	TGTGCCAGCAGCCAAGGGACTAGCGGATCCTACGAGCAGTACTTC